In this sample, the clone carrying this T cell receptor beta chain turned up a few times. The antigen is unknown. Germline trimming cut 6 bases from V and 2 bases from J; bases unmatched to any gene: 3. The CDR3 runs to 14 residues. Germline CDR1 and CDR2: MNHNY and SVGAGI (reference sequence). This sample was included in a study of beta chain features in type 1 diabetes. Regarding the study as a whole: Fewer insertions but more deletions were seen at VDJ junctions in type 1 diabetes patients. TCRB rearrangement may or may not be influenced by HLA type; here this remained unresolved. Possibly, sequencing cDNA over-represented cells that had high TCR expression levels. Naive, central memory and Treg TCRB repertoires appeared more alike in patients than in healthy donors. The study found moderately but significantly shorter TCRB CDR3s in all four CD4+ subsets of Type 1 diabetes patients.

Reverse transcribing all isolated RNA meant expressed TCRB transcripts were sequenced. Method: immunoSEQ multiplex PCR; TCRdb's copy keeps in-frame clones and lacks some. The data show more than 100,000 clones, under 30% seen once. Sequences were obtained from central memory CD4+ T cells from blood. This receptor was identified in a woman aged 18-29 years with type 1 diabetes. The chain links TRBV6-6 to TRBJ2-7, with 11 bases matching TRBD1. CDR3 sequence: CASSAGQGAYEQYF. The CDR3 DNA is TGTGCCAGCAGCGCGGGACAGGGGGCCTACGAGCAGTACTTC.